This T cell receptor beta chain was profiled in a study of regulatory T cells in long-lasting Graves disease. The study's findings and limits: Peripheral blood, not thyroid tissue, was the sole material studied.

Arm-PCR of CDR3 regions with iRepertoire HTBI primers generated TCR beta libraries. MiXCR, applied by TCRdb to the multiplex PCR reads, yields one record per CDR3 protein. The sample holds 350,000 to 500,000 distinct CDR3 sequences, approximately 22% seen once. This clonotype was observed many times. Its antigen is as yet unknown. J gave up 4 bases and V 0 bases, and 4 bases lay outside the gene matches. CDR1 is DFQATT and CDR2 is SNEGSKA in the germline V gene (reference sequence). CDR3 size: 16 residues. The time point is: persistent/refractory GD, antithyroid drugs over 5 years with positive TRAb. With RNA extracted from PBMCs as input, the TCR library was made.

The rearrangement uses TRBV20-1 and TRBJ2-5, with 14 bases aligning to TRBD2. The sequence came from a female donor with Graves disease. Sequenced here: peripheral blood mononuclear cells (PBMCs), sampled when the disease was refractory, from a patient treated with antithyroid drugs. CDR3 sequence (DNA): TGCAGTGCTAGAGAAAGGACTAGCGGGAGGAGAGAGACCCAGTACTTC. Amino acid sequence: CSARERTSGRRETQYF.